Below, one T cell receptor (beta chain) is given with its context. Its antigen is not identified. The method was immunoSEQ multiplex PCR; TCRdb's version includes in-frame clones alone and lacks a portion of them. The data contain fewer than 85,000 clones, roughly 84% of them singletons. These data originate in a study of OX40 agonist ivuxolimab in advanced cancers. About the research overall: Among those treated, three patients had partial responses, one with hepatocellular carcinoma and two with cutaneous melanoma.

Germline V CDR1 and CDR2: SGHTA, FQGNSA. The V and J ends lost 7 bases and 0 bases respectively, with 12 bases between them. The CDR3 spans 14 residues. Study outcomes and limitations: Not determined was the antigen specificity of the expanded peripheral T cells. Dosing at 0.1 to 3.0 mg/kg was accompanied by clonal expansion of CD4+ and CD8+ blood T cells by week 6.

V and J are TRBV7-2 and TRBJ1-1; D is unresolved. Sequenced here: CD4+ or CD8+ T cells sorted from blood, sampled in a trial of the OX40 agonist ivuxolimab. This TCR was recovered from an adult with an advanced solid tumor such as melanoma, head and neck, liver or kidney cancer. CDR3 in amino acids: CASTAAVMNTEAFF. The CDR3 DNA sequence: TGTGCCAGCACCGCGGCGGTCATGAACACTGAAGCTTTCTTT.